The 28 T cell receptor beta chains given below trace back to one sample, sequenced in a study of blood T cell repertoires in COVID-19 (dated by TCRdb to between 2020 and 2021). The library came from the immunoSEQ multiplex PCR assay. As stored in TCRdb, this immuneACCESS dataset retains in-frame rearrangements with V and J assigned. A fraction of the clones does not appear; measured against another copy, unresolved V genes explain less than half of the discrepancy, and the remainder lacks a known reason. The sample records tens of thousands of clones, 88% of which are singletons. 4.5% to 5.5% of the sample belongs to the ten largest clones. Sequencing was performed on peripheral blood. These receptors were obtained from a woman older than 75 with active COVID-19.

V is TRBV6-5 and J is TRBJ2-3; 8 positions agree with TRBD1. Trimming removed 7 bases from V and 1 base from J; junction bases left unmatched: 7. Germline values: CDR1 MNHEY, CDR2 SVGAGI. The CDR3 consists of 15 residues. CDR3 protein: CASKAGGWGTDTQYF. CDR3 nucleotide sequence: TGTGCCAGCAAAGCAGGGGGCTGGGGCACAGATACGCAGTATTTT.

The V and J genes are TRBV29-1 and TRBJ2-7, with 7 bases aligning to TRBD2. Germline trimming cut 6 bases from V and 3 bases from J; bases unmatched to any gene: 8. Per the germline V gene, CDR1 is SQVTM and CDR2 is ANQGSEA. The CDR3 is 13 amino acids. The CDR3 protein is CSVGVSGDYEQYF. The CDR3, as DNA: TGCAGCGTGGGTGTAAGCGGGGACTACGAGCAGTACTTC.

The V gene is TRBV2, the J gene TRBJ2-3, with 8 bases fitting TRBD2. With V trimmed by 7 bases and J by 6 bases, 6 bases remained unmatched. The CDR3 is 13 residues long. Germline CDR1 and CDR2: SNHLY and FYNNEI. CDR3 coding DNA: TGTGCCAGCACTCGGGAGGGCCGGGATACGCAGTATTTT. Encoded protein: CASTREGRDTQYF.

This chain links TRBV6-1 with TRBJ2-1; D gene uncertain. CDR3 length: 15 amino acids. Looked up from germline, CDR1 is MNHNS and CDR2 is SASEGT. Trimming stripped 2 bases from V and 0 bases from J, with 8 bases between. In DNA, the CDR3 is TGTGCCAGCAGTGAATCGGTAGCCTCCTACAATGAGCAGTTCTTC. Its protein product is CASSESVASYNEQFF.

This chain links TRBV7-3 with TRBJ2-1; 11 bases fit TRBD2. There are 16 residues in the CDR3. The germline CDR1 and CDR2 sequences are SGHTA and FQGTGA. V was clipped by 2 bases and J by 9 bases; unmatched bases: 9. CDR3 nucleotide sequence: TGTGCCAGCAGCTTAGGGCGACTAGCGGGAACCAGTGAGCAGTTCTTC. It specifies CASSLGRLAGTSEQFF.

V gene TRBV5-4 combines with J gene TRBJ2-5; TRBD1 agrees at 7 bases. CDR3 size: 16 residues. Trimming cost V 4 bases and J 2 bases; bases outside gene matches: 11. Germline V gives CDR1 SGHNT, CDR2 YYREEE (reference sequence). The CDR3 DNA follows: TGTGCCAGCAGCCCTACTCGACAGGGTCCACAAGAGACCCAGTACTTC. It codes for CASSPTRQGPQETQYF.

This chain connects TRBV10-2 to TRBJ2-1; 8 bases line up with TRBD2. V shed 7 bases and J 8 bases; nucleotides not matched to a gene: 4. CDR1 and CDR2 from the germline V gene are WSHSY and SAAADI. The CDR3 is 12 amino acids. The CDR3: CASTWTSYEQFF. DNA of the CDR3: TGCGCCAGCACCTGGACTAGCTATGAGCAGTTCTTC.

Here the CDR3 reads CASSTLTGGGNQPQHF. The CDR3 nucleotides read TGTGCCAGTAGTACACTTACAGGGGGCGGCAATCAGCCCCAGCATTTT. The chain is built from TRBV19 and TRBJ1-5; 9 bases map to TRBD1. Trimming took 4 bases from V and 2 from J; bases not matched to a gene: 6. Germline CDR1 reads LNHDA; CDR2 reads SQIVND (reference sequence). The CDR3 is 16 residues long.

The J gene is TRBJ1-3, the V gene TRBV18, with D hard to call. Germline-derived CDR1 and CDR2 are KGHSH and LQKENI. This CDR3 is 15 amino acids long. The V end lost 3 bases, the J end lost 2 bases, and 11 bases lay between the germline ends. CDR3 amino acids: CASSPARGAGNTIYF. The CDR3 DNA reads TGTGCCAGCTCACCGGCACGGGGTGCTGGAAACACCATATATTTT.

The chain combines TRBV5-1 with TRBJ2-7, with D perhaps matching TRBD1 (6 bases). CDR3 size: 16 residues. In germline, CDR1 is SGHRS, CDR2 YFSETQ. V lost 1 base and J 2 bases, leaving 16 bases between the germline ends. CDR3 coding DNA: TGCGCCAGCAGCTTGTGGGGGCCGCCCATCACCTACGAGCAGTACTTC. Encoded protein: CASSLWGPPITYEQYF. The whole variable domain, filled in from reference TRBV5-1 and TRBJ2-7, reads KAGVTQTPRYLIKTRGQQVTLSCSPISGHRSVSWYQQTPGQGLQFLFEYFSETQRNKGNFPGRFSGRQFSNSRSEMNVSTLELGDSALYLCASSLWGPPITYEQYFGPGTRLTVT.

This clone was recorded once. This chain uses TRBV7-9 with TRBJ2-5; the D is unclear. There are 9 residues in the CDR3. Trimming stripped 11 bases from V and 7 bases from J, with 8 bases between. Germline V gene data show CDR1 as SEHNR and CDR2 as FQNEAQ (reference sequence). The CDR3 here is CAHPVTQYF. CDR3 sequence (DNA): TGTGCCCACCCGGTGACCCAGTACTTC.

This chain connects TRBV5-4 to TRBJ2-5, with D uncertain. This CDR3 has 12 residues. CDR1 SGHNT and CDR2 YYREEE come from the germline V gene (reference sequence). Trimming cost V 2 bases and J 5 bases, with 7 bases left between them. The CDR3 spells CASSFLSETQYF. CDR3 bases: TGTGCCAGCAGCTTTCTTTCCGAGACCCAGTACTTC.

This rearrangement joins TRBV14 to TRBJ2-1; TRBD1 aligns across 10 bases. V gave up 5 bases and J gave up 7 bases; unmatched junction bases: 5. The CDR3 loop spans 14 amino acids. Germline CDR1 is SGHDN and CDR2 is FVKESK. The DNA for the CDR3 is TGTGCCAGCAGCTGGGACAGGGGACCAAATGAGCAGTTCTTC. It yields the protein CASSWDRGPNEQFF.

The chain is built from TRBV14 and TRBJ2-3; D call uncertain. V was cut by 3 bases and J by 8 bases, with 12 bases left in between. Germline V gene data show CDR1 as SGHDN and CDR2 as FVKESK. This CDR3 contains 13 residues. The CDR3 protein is CASSQGVISTQYF. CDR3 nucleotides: TGTGCCAGCAGCCAGGGCGTCATCTCTACGCAGTATTTT.

In nucleotides, the CDR3 is TGCAGTGCCGAACCCCGGAATGAGCAGTTCTTC. It translates to CSAEPRNEQFF. The V call is TRBV20-1, the J call TRBJ2-1; no reliable D call. The CDR3 contains 11 residues. Germline CDR1 reads DFQATT; CDR2 reads SNEGSKA (reference sequence). Deletions cut 6 bases from V and 7 bases from J, with 10 bases between.

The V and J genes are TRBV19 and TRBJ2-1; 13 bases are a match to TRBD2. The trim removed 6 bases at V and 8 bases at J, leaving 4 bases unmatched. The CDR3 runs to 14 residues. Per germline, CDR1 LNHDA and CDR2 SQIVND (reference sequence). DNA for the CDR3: TGTGCCAGTAGACGACTAGCGGGAGGCTATGAGCAGTTCTTC. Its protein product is CASRRLAGGYEQFF.

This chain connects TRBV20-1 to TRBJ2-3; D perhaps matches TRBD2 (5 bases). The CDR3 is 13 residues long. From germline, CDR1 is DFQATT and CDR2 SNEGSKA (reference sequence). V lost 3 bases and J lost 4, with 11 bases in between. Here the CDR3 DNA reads TGCAGTGCTAGTCTCCTAGCCTCAGATACGCAGTATTTT. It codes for CSASLLASDTQYF.

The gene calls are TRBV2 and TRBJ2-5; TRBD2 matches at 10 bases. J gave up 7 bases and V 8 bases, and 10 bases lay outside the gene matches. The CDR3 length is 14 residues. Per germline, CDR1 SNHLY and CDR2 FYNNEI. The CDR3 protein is CASGGAGGPSTQYF. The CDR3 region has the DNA TGTGCCAGCGGGGGAGCGGGAGGGCCGTCGACCCAGTACTTC.

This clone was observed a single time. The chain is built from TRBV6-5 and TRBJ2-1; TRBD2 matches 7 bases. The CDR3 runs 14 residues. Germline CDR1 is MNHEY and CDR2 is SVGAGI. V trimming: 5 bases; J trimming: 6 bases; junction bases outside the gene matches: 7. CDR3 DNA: TGTGCCAGCAGTCCCCCCAGCGGGACCAATGAGCAGTTCTTC. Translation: CASSPPSGTNEQFF.

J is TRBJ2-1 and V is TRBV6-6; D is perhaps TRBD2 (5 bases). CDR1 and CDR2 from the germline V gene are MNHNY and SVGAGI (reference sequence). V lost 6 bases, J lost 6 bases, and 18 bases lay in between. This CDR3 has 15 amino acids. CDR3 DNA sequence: TGTGCCAGCAGCACTGGGTCGCTAGCAGCCAATGAGCAGTTCTTC. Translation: CASSTGSLAANEQFF.

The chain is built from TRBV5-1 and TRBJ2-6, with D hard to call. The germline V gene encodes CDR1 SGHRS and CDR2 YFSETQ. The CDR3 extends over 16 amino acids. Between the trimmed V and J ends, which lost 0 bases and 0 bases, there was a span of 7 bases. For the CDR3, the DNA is TGCGCCAGCAGCTTGGGACGACTCTCTGGGGCCAACGTCCTGACTTTC. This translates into CASSLGRLSGANVLTF.

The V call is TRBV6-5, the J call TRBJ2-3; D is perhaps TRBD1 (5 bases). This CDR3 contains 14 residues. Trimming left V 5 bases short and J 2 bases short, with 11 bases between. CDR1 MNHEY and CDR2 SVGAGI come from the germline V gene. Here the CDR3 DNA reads TGTGCCAGCAGTCCAGGGCCGGTCACAGATACGCAGTATTTT. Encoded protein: CASSPGPVTDTQYF.

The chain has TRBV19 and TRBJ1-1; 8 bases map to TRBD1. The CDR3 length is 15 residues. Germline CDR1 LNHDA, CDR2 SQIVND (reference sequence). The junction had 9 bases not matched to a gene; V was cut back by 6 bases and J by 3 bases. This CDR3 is CASRGDRRGHTEAFF. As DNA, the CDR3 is TGTGCCAGTAGGGGGGACAGGAGGGGACACACTGAAGCTTTCTTT.

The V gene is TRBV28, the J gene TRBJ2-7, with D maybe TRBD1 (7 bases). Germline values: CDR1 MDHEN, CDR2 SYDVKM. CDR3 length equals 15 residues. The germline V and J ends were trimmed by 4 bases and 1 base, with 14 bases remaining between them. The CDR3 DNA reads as TGTGCCAGCAGTTCAGGGGGAGGTTCTTCCTACGAGCAGTACTTC. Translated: CASSSGGGSSYEQYF.

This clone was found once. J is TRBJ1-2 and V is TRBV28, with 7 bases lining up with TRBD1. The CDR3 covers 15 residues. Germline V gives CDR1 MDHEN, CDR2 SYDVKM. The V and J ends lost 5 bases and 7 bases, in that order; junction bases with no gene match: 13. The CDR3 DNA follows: TGTGCCAGCAGTCCTTCAGACAGGGACTGGGGTGGCTACACCTTC. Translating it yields CASSPSDRDWGGYTF.

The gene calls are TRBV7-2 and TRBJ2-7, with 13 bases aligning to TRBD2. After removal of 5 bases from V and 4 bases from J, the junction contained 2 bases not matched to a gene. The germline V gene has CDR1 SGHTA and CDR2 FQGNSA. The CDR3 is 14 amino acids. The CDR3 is CASSQTSGGYEQYF. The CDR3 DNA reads TGTGCCAGCAGCCAGACTAGCGGGGGGTACGAGCAGTACTTC.

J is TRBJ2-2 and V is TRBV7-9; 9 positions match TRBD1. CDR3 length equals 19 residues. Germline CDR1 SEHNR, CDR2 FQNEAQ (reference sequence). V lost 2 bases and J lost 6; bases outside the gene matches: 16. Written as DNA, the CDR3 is TGTGCCAGCAGCTTAAGGTCGGGACAGGGTAAATTCCTGCCCGGGGAGCTGTTTTTT. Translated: CASSLRSGQGKFLPGELFF.

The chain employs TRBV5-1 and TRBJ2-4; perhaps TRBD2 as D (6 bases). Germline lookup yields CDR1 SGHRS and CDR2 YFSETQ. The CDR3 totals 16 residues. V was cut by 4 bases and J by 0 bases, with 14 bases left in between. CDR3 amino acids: CASSPAPGVAKNIQYF. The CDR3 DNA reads TGCGCCAGCAGCCCAGCACCGGGGGTAGCCAAAAACATTCAGTACTTC.